These 26 T cell receptor beta chains share one sample of origin, sequenced in a study of CD8+ T cells in alopecia areata (dated by TCRdb to the late 2010s). According to the study, the label for this sample's time point signals: 24 weeks on oral tofacitinib. Per the publication, the treatment or condition label means: oral pan-JAK inhibitor, 5-10 mg twice daily. Libraries were made using the immunoSEQ multiplex PCR assay. To provide template for TCR sequencing, every sample had RNA extracted and reverse transcribed into cDNA. Not all clones reach the TCRdb copy of this immuneACCESS table, which keeps in-frame sequences only. Checked studies attribute under half of the gap to unresolved V genes and leave the rest unexplained. The sample contains around 99,000 clones, roughly 84% of them found a single time. The ten top clones hold about 24% of the sample. The material sequenced was CD8+ T cells sorted from blood, taken at week 24, from a patient treated with tofacitinib. The receptors were sampled from a human donor with alopecia areata.

The chain joins TRBV2 to TRBJ2-7; D not certain. The CDR3 consists of 15 residues. The ends were cut back, 3 bases at V and 2 bases at J, with 14 bases in the middle. The germline gives CDR1 SNHLY, CDR2 FYNNEI. CDR3 coding DNA: TGTGCCAGCAGTGAGGACCCTACCATGCCCTACGAGCAGTACTTC. Translating it yields CASSEDPTMPYEQYF. Supplemented by reference TRBV2 and TRBJ2-7, the full variable domain reads EPEVTQTPSHQVTQMGQEVILRCVPISNHLYFYWYRQILGQKVEFLVSFYNNEISEKSEIFDDQFSVERPDGSNFTLKIRSTKLEDSAMYFCASSEDPTMPYEQYFGPGTRLTVT.

This clone was seen only once. The CDR3 bases are TGCAGCGTAAAAGGGGAAGGCTACACCTTC. Translated, it gives CSVKGEGYTF. V and J are TRBV29-1 and TRBJ1-2, with a weak D call TRBD1 (5 bases). Germline V lookup: CDR1 SQVTM, CDR2 ANQGSEA. V was trimmed by 6 bases and J by 8 bases, leaving 10 bases between them. The CDR3 loop spans 10 amino acids. The complete variable domain, with remaining parts taken from reference TRBV29-1 and TRBJ1-2, reads SAVISQKPSRDICQRGTSLTIQCQVDSQVTMMFWYRQQPGQSLTLIATANQGSEATYESGFVIDKFPISRPNLTFSTLTVSNMSPEDSSIYLCSVKGEGYTFGSGTRLTVV.

The chain recombines TRBV7-2 with TRBJ1-2; 8 nucleotides match TRBD1. Germline CDR1 is SGHTA and CDR2 is FQGNSA. This CDR3 region has 14 residues. Trimming took 1 base from V and 7 from J; bases not matched to a gene: 5. The CDR3 nucleotides are TGTGCCAGCAGCTTAGGGGGGACAGGAACTGGCTACACCTTC. Its translation: CASSLGGTGTGYTF.

This clone was picked up one time. The V and J genes are TRBV29-1 and TRBJ1-1; no clear D. From germline, CDR1 is SQVTM and CDR2 ANQGSEA. The CDR3 has 12 amino acids. V dropped 7 bases and J dropped 0 bases, with 9 bases sitting between them. The CDR3 loop reads CSASPLNTEAFF. The DNA of the CDR3 is TGCAGCGCCTCCCCTCTGAACACTGAAGCTTTCTTT. Drawing the rest from reference TRBV29-1 and TRBJ1-1, the complete variable domain is SAVISQKPSRDICQRGTSLTIQCQVDSQVTMMFWYRQQPGQSLTLIATANQGSEATYESGFVIDKFPISRPNLTFSTLTVSNMSPEDSSIYLCSASPLNTEAFFGQGTRLTVV.

The rearrangement uses TRBV27 and TRBJ2-2; D gene ambiguous. Germline V gene lookup returns CDR1 MNHEY and CDR2 SMNVEV (reference sequence). V shed 1 base and J shed 1 base, with 10 bases lying between them. This CDR3 contains 16 residues. CDR3 nucleotide sequence: TGTGCCAGCAGTTTATTATCAGCTTTGAACACCGGGGAGCTGTTTTTT. Its translation is CASSLLSALNTGELFF.

The chain employs TRBV11-2 and TRBJ2-1; 7 bases map to TRBD2. CDR3 length: 18 residues. The J segment lost 0 bases and the V segment lost 1 base, leaving 9 bases of the junction unmatched. Germline CDR1 and CDR2: SGHAT and FQNNGV. The CDR3 DNA is TGTGCCAGCAGCTTAGGGACTATGGGGGAGGGCTCCTACAATGAGCAGTTCTTC. It translates to CASSLGTMGEGSYNEQFF.

J is TRBJ1-1 and V is TRBV13; D is ambiguous. Trimming pared 5 bases from V and 0 bases from J, leaving 16 bases between. From germline, CDR1 is PRHDT and CDR2 FYEKMQ (reference sequence). The CDR3 extends over 16 amino acids. In nucleotides, the CDR3 is TGTGCCAGCAGCCCCCGGACGGAGGCACTGAACACTGAAGCTTTCTTT. The encoded protein is CASSPRTEALNTEAFF.

The chain couples TRBV4-3 to TRBJ2-5; possibly TRBD2 for D (6 bases). The CDR3 totals 13 residues. The germline gives CDR1 LGHNA, CDR2 YSLEER. V gave up 6 bases and J gave up 2 bases, with 10 bases separating them. For the CDR3, the DNA is TGCGCCAGCAGTCGGGGGACTCAAGAGACCCAGTACTTC. This gives the protein CASSRGTQETQYF.

This sequence joins TRBV23-1 and TRBJ2-7; D remains unclear. TRBV23-1 is treated as an ORF (open reading frame) with a function not yet certain. V gave up 0 bases and J gave up 5 bases, with 11 bases separating them. The CDR3 extends over 14 amino acids. The CDR3 spells CASSQSAVIHEQYF. The CDR3, as DNA: TGCGCCAGCAGTCAATCGGCCGTGATCCACGAGCAGTACTTC.

The chain combines TRBV6-1 with TRBJ2-1; tentatively, D is TRBD1 or TRBD2 (5 bases each). The CDR3 has 13 amino acids. The ends were cut back, 3 bases at V and 8 bases at J, with 11 bases in the middle. Looked up from germline, CDR1 is MNHNS and CDR2 is SASEGT. As DNA, the CDR3 is TGTGCCAGCAGTGAGGGGCGAGGGGATGAGCAGTTCTTC. It is translated as CASSEGRGDEQFF.

The chain recombines TRBV4-1 with TRBJ2-7; D is possibly TRBD2 (6 bases). CDR1 and CDR2 (germline): MGHRA, YSYEKL. The CDR3 length is 15 residues. V was pared by 0 bases and J by 5 bases, with 14 bases between. The DNA for the CDR3 is TGCGCCAGCAGCCAAGATCGGCAGGCGGGGCACGAGCAGTACTTC. This codes for CASSQDRQAGHEQYF.

This rearrangement joins TRBV7-2 to TRBJ2-7; no firm D call. From germline, CDR1 is SGHTA and CDR2 FQGNSA. Trimming removed 1 base from V and 3 bases from J, with 13 bases in between. This CDR3 region has 15 residues. CDR3 in amino acids: CASSLVDDPFYEQYF. In DNA, the CDR3 is TGTGCCAGCAGCTTAGTGGACGACCCATTCTACGAGCAGTACTTC. Combining the CDR3 with reference TRBV7-2 and TRBJ2-7 gives the whole variable domain GAGVSQSPSNKVTEKGKDVELRCDPISGHTALYWYRQSLGQGLEFLIYFQGNSAPDKSGLPSDRFSAERTGGSVSTLTIQRTQQEDSAVYLCASSLVDDPFYEQYFGPGTRLTVT.

This clone was observed a handful of times. V is TRBV4-1 and J is TRBJ2-2, with 14 bases lining up with TRBD2. Germline-derived CDR1 and CDR2 are MGHRA and YSYEKL. V was clipped by 4 bases and J by 0 bases; unmatched bases: 7. There are 19 residues in the CDR3. CDR3 DNA sequence: TGCGCCAGCAGCCCCCTAGGGACTAGCGGGGGTCCGAACACCGGGGAGCTGTTTTTT. This encodes CASSPLGTSGGPNTGELFF.

This chain joins TRBV10-2 and TRBJ2-1; maybe TRBD1 (6 bases). The CDR3 sequence is 14 residues long. Looked up from germline, CDR1 is WSHSY and CDR2 is SAAADI. V gave up 7 bases and J gave up 5 bases, with 15 bases separating them. The DNA of the CDR3 is TGCGCCAGCATTGGGGACACCGTCCACAATGAGCAGTTCTTC. Its protein product is CASIGDTVHNEQFF.

The chain is built from TRBV21-1 and TRBJ2-5; the D call TRBD2 from the table was never checked on the DNA. TRBV21-1 is given as a pseudogene. This CDR3 has 15 residues. The CDR3, as DNA: TGTGCCAGCAGCAAAGAGGATCGGAGAATAGAGACCCAGTACTTC. Translating it yields CASSKEDRRIETQYF.

The chain has TRBV4-3 and TRBJ2-1, with 10 bases that match TRBD1. Per the germline V gene, CDR1 is LGHNA and CDR2 is YSLEER. The CDR3 totals 16 residues. J lost 7 bases, V lost 0 bases, and 6 bases had no gene match. This chain's CDR3 is CASSQDRDRGWNEQFF. The CDR3 region has the DNA TGCGCCAGCAGCCAAGACCGGGACAGGGGCTGGAATGAGCAGTTCTTC.

This clone was observed a few times. V and J are TRBV4-2 and TRBJ2-7; 9 positions match TRBD2. The CDR3 loop spans 16 amino acids. Per germline, CDR1 LGHNA and CDR2 YNFKEQ. After removal of 0 bases from V and 0 bases from J, the junction contained 3 bases not matched to a gene. CDR3 sequence: CASSQEVAGASYEQYF. CDR3 DNA: TGTGCCAGCAGCCAAGAGGTAGCGGGGGCCTCCTACGAGCAGTACTTC.

The rearrangement links TRBV7-8 to TRBJ2-5, with D perhaps matching TRBD1 (6 bases). Germline V lookup: CDR1 SGHVS, CDR2 FQNEAQ. The CDR3 totals 13 residues. V was trimmed by 6 bases and J by 4 bases, leaving 12 bases between them. CDR3 bases: TGTGCCAGCAGACGGCAGGGGCGAGAGACCCAGTACTTC. Protein product: CASRRQGRETQYF. Looking up the rest from reference TRBV7-8 and TRBJ2-5 gives the full variable domain: GAGVSQSPRYKVAKRGQDVALRCDPISGHVSLFWYQQALGQGPEFLTYFQNEAQLDKSGLPSDRFFAERPEGSVSTLKIQRTQQEDSAVYLCASRRQGRETQYFGPGTRLLVL.

The chain combines TRBV7-8 with TRBJ2-5; maybe TRBD2 (6 bases). The germline V gene has CDR1 SGHVS and CDR2 FQNEAQ. With 2 bases removed from V and 0 bases from J, the gap between germline ends came to 10 bases. CDR3 length: 15 residues. The CDR3: CASSLRVADQETQYF. Written as DNA, the CDR3 is TGTGCCAGCAGCTTACGGGTAGCGGACCAAGAGACCCAGTACTTC.

The J gene is TRBJ2-7, the V gene TRBV14, with 7 bases that match TRBD1. The CDR3 runs to 14 residues. J was trimmed by 0 bases and V by 4 bases; bases with no gene match: 3. Germline loops: CDR1 SGHDN, CDR2 FVKESK. This CDR3 reads CASSRQGDSYEQYF. DNA of the CDR3: TGTGCCAGCAGCCGTCAGGGGGACTCCTACGAGCAGTACTTC.

This chain's CDR3 is CASSIGDGYTF. The DNA of the CDR3 is TGTGCCAGTAGTATTGGCGATGGCTACACCTTC. The chain has TRBV19 and TRBJ1-2; D is ambiguous. The ends were cut back, 3 bases at V and 6 bases at J, with 5 bases in the middle. Germline lookup yields CDR1 LNHDA and CDR2 SQIVND (reference sequence). The CDR3 sequence is 11 residues long.

V is TRBV29-1 and J is TRBJ2-5, with 9 nucleotides matching TRBD2. The J call may not be correct, given that the DNA end is closer to TRBJ2-7. This CDR3 has 16 residues. Per germline, CDR1 SQVTM and CDR2 ANQGSEA. This CDR3 is CSVDNGTAGGFDEQYF. As DNA, the CDR3 is TGCAGCGTTGATAACGGGACGGCGGGGGGGTTCGACGAGCAGTACTTC.

The chain links TRBV6-1 to TRBJ2-4; D is perhaps TRBD2 (5 bases). The CDR3 is 18 amino acids. From germline, CDR1 is MNHNS and CDR2 SASEGT. V lost 2 bases and J lost 0, with 17 bases in between. The DNA of the CDR3 is TGTGCCAGCAGTGAATTCTATGAGGAGGTGATAGCCAAAAACATTCAGTACTTC. This sequence encodes CASSEFYEEVIAKNIQYF.

The V gene is TRBV29-1, the J gene TRBJ2-3; D gene unclear. In germline, CDR1 is SQVTM, CDR2 ANQGSEA. The CDR3 extends over 13 amino acids. V was cut by 7 bases and J by 2 bases, with 13 bases left in between. Here the CDR3 DNA reads TGCAGCGCTGGGCCGGCTCTCACAGATACGCAGTATTTT. Translation gives CSAGPALTDTQYF.

This chain links TRBV6-1 with TRBJ1-4, with no clear D. CDR1 MNHNS and CDR2 SASEGT come from the germline V gene. The CDR3 is made up of 11 amino acids. Trimming stripped 8 bases from V and 10 bases from J, with 11 bases between. CDR3 DNA sequence: TGTGCCAGCGAGACCGGCTTAAAACTGTTTTTT. It specifies CASETGLKLFF.

The chain links TRBV5-4 to TRBJ1-1; no clear D. V lost 7 bases, J lost 4 bases, and 8 bases lay in between. The CDR3 is 11 residues long. Germline CDR1 reads SGHNT; CDR2 reads YYREEE (reference sequence). CDR3 protein: CASLVGTEAFF. CDR3 DNA sequence: TGTGCCAGCTTGGTAGGCACTGAAGCTTTCTTT.